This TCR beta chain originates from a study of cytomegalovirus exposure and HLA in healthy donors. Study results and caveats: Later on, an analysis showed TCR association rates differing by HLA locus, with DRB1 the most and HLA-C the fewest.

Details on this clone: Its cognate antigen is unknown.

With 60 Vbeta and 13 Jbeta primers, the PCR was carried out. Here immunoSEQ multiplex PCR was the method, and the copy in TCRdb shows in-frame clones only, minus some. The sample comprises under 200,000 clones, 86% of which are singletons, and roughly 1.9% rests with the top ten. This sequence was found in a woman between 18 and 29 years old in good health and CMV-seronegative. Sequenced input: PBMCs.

The CDR3 DNA follows: TGTGCCGGAGGGGAAACTCAGCCCCAGCATTTT. Protein sequence: CAGGETQPQHF. The chain uses TRBV19 and TRBJ1-5; TRBD1 might be the D (5 bases). Germline CDR1 is LNHDA and CDR2 is SQIVND (reference sequence). V lost 11 bases and J 6 bases, leaving 11 bases between the germline ends. The CDR3 consists of 11 residues.